These 21 T cell receptor beta chains were sequenced from one sample in a study of technical replicates of blood from a handful of donors. Method: immunoSEQ multiplex PCR; TCRdb's copy keeps in-frame clones and lacks some. Of about 75,000 clones detected, roughly 91% appear once; the ten largest clones hold approximately 0.34%. The sequenced material came from T cells isolated from PBMCs. These receptors were obtained from a human donor in good health. Some clones in this sample may be carry-over from other donors' samples.

The rearrangement uses TRBV7-9 and TRBJ2-3, with 7 bases aligning to TRBD1. J was trimmed by 4 bases and V by 3 bases; bases with no gene match: 13. CDR3 size: 17 residues. CDR1 is SEHNR and CDR2 is FQNEAQ in the germline V gene (reference sequence). CDR3 sequence reads: CASSFQGVAGFADTQYF. CDR3 in DNA: TGTGCCAGCAGCTTCCAGGGGGTTGCAGGCTTCGCAGATACGCAGTATTTT.

V gene TRBV11-3 combines with J gene TRBJ2-7; 11 bases map to TRBD2. CDR1 is SGHNT, CDR2 YENEEA, per germline. This CDR3 spans 15 amino acids. Trimming took 2 bases from V and 0 from J; bases not matched to a gene: 0. CDR3 bases: TGTGCCAGCAGCTTAACTAGCGGGGGCTCCTACGAGCAGTACTTC. Translated: CASSLTSGGSYEQYF.

The chain recombines TRBV7-6 with TRBJ1-4, with 9 positions matching TRBD1. From germline, CDR1 is SGHVS and CDR2 FNYEAQ. The V gene end was trimmed by 3 bases and the J gene end by 8 bases; junction bases not matched to a gene: 4. The CDR3 has 14 residues. The CDR3 sequence is CASSFRDREEKLFF. CDR3 bases: TGTGCCAGCAGCTTCCGGGACAGGGAGGAAAAACTGTTTTTT.

This clone has only a few counts. The rearrangement joins TRBV20-1 to TRBJ1-1; D unresolved. The germline CDR1 and CDR2 sequences are DFQATT and SNEGSKA (reference sequence). The CDR3 length is 11 residues. V lost 8 bases and J lost 1, with 8 bases in between. This chain's CDR3 is CSIDKNTEAFF. The CDR3 region has the DNA TGCAGTATAGACAAGAACACTGAAGCTTTCTTT.

The CDR3 spells CASGLVLSGINQPQHF. In DNA form, the CDR3 reads TGTGCTAGTGGTTTGGTACTCTCGGGGATCAATCAGCCCCAGCATTTT. This chain links TRBV12-5 with TRBJ1-5, with D unclear. CDR1 and CDR2 from the germline V gene are LGHNT and FRNRAP. Trimming took 0 bases from V and 3 from J, leaving 12 bases between them. This CDR3 spans 16 amino acids.

This rearrangement joins TRBV29-1 to TRBJ1-1; 8 bases map to TRBD1. The CDR3 is 13 amino acids. Germline CDR1 reads SQVTM; CDR2 reads ANQGSEA. With V trimmed by 5 bases and J by 3 bases, 5 bases remained unmatched. CDR3 nucleotides: TGCAGCGTTTGGACAGGGCGGTACACTGAAGCTTTCTTT. Translated: CSVWTGRYTEAFF.

This chain uses TRBV15 with TRBJ2-1, with 13 bases aligning to TRBD2. The V gene end was trimmed by 1 base and the J gene end by 9 bases; junction bases not matched to a gene: 6. This CDR3 region has 16 residues. CDR1 is LNHNV, CDR2 YYDKDF, per germline (reference sequence). CDR3 in DNA: TGTGCCACCAGCAGAGGTCGGACTAGCGGGAGTAGTGAGCAGTTCTTC. Translated: CATSRGRTSGSSEQFF.

The chain combines TRBV4-2 with TRBJ1-3, with D hard to call. Trimming shortened V by 0 bases and J by 1 base, and 10 bases separated the two germline ends. The CDR3 spans 16 residues. Germline V lookup: CDR1 LGHNA, CDR2 YNFKEQ. DNA for the CDR3: TGTGCCAGCAGCCAAGATGACCCTAGGTCTGGAAACACCATATATTTT. This codes for CASSQDDPRSGNTIYF.

The rearrangement joins TRBV5-1 to TRBJ1-2; the match to TRBD1 covers 8 bases. The CDR3 loop spans 13 amino acids. V trimming: 4 bases; J trimming: 5 bases; junction bases outside the gene matches: 4. From germline, CDR1 is SGHRS and CDR2 YFSETQ. In DNA, the CDR3 is TGCGCCAGCAGCGTGGGACAGGAGTATGGCTACACCTTC. This encodes CASSVGQEYGYTF.

The chain is built from TRBV15 and TRBJ2-1; 7 bases align to TRBD2. The CDR3 extends over 18 amino acids. Germline V gene data show CDR1 as LNHNV and CDR2 as YYDKDF (reference sequence). After removal of 2 bases from V and 3 bases from J, the junction contained 13 bases not matched to a gene. CDR3 in DNA: TGTGCCACCAGCAGACCCTGGGTCGGGGGAGGGATCTACAATGAGCAGTTCTTC. Amino acid sequence: CATSRPWVGGGIYNEQFF.

The gene calls are TRBV6-1 and TRBJ1-5, with a weak D call TRBD1 (5 bases). The V gene's germline CDR1 is MNHNS and CDR2 SASEGT. Trimming removed 4 bases at V and 5 bases at J, with 12 bases between. The CDR3 covers 14 residues. CDR3 nucleotide sequence: TGTGCCAGCAGTGTACAGGTGTCGCATCAGCCCCAGCATTTT. It yields the protein CASSVQVSHQPQHF.

The chain couples TRBV4-1 to TRBJ2-1, with no clear D. The V end lost 1 base, the J end lost 6 bases, and 7 bases lay between the germline ends. The CDR3 contains 13 residues. Germline V gene lookup returns CDR1 MGHRA and CDR2 YSYEKL. The CDR3 protein is CASSQVLSNEQFF. Written as DNA, the CDR3 is TGCGCCAGCAGCCAAGTACTAAGCAATGAGCAGTTCTTC.

J is TRBJ1-1 and V is TRBV18, with 10 bases matching TRBD1. After removal of 3 bases from V and 5 bases from J, the junction contained 3 bases not matched to a gene. The CDR3 spans 14 residues. Germline-derived CDR1 and CDR2 are KGHSH and LQKENI. CDR3 sequence reads: CASSPGQGRTEAFF. The DNA of the CDR3 is TGTGCCAGCTCACCGGGACAGGGGAGGACTGAAGCTTTCTTT.

The chain couples TRBV5-1 to TRBJ1-4, with TRBD1 identical over 7 bases. The junction had 3 bases not matched to a gene; V was cut back by 2 bases and J by 5 bases. Looked up from germline, CDR1 is SGHRS and CDR2 is YFSETQ. CDR3 length: 14 amino acids. Here the CDR3 DNA reads TGCGCCAGCAGCTTCGGGACAGTCAATGAAAAACTGTTTTTT. Amino acid sequence: CASSFGTVNEKLFF.

This sequence joins TRBV25-1 and TRBJ2-7; TRBD1 agrees at 9 bases. The CDR3 sequence is 12 residues long. V was clipped by 4 bases and J by 6 bases; unmatched bases: 1. CDR1 is MGHDK and CDR2 is SYGVNS in the germline V gene. The CDR3 reads CASSGTGVEQYF. In nucleotides, the CDR3 is TGTGCCAGCAGTGGGACAGGGGTCGAGCAGTACTTC.

This chain uses TRBV28 with TRBJ2-3; possibly TRBD1 for D (5 bases). This CDR3 has 14 amino acids. Trimming shortened V by 8 bases and J by 2 bases, and 14 bases separated the two germline ends. Germline V gene sequence: CDR1 MDHEN, CDR2 SYDVKM. The CDR3 sequence is CASETATHTDTQYF. The DNA of the CDR3 is TGTGCCAGCGAGACAGCGACGCACACAGATACGCAGTATTTT.

The chain carries TRBV29-1 and TRBJ2-7, with TRBD2 as a possible D gene (5 bases). CDR1 SQVTM and CDR2 ANQGSEA come from the germline V gene. Trimming removed 4 bases at V and 3 bases at J, with 10 bases between. The CDR3 has 12 amino acids. CDR3 residues: CSVGTSSYEQYF. In DNA form, the CDR3 reads TGCAGCGTTGGTACTAGTAGCTACGAGCAGTACTTC.

The rearrangement joins TRBV30 to TRBJ1-1; D is uncertain. CDR3 size: 13 residues. Trimming stripped 0 bases from V and 3 bases from J, with 8 bases between. CDR1 and CDR2 from the germline V gene are GTSNPN and SVGIG (reference sequence). CDR3 loop: CAWSVGRDTEAFF. In DNA form, the CDR3 reads TGTGCCTGGAGTGTAGGGCGGGACACTGAAGCTTTCTTT. Full variable domain (missing parts from reference TRBV30 and TRBJ1-1): SQTIHQWPATLVQPVGSPLSLECTVEGTSNPNLYWYRQAAGRGLQLLFYSVGIGQISSEVPQNLSASRPQDRQFILSSKKLLLSDSGFYLCAWSVGRDTEAFFGQGTRLTVV.

The chain uses TRBV6-5 and TRBJ2-5; 10 bases are shared with TRBD2. The CDR3 has 13 amino acids. Germline values: CDR1 MNHEY, CDR2 SVGAGI. V was clipped by 5 bases and J by 7 bases; unmatched bases: 4. CDR3 nucleotide sequence: TGTGCCAGCAGTAGCGGGGGGGCTCGGACCCAGTACTTC. The encoded protein is CASSSGGARTQYF.

The V gene is TRBV5-4, the J gene TRBJ1-2, with D perhaps matching TRBD1 (5 bases). Germline V gene sequence: CDR1 SGHNT, CDR2 YYREEE (reference sequence). The CDR3 covers 14 residues. V was shortened by 2 bases and J by 4 bases, with 12 bases between the two germline ends. CDR3 in amino acids: CASSFPGGLYGYTF. CDR3 coding DNA: TGTGCCAGCAGCTTCCCGGGGGGACTCTATGGCTACACCTTC. Together with reference TRBV5-4 and TRBJ1-2, the CDR3 gives the full variable domain: ETGVTQSPTHLIKTRGQQVTLRCSSQSGHNTVSWYQQALGQGPQFIFQYYREEENGRGNFPPRFSGLQFPNYSSELNVNALELDDSALYLCASSFPGGLYGYTFGSGTRLTVV.

The V and J genes are TRBV7-9 and TRBJ2-7; D might be TRBD2 (7 bases). From germline, CDR1 is SEHNR and CDR2 FQNEAQ (reference sequence). Trimming removed 8 bases at V and 3 bases at J, with 14 bases between. This CDR3 is built from 13 residues. The CDR3 spells CASLRGASYEQYF. In DNA form, the CDR3 reads TGTGCCAGCCTCCGGGGGGCGAGCTACGAGCAGTACTTC.